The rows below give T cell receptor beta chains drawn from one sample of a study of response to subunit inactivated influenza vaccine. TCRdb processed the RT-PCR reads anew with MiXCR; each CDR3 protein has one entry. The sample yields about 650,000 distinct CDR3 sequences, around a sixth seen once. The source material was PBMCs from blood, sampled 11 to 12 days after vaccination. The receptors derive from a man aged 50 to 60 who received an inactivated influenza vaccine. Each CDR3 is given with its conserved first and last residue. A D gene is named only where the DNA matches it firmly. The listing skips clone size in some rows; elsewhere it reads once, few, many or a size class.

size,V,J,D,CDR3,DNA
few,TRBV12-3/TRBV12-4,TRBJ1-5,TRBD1,CASSADRGIQPQHF,TGTGCCAGCAGTGCGGACAGGGGGATTCAGCCCCAGCATTTT
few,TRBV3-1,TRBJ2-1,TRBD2,CASSQSSGSREQFF,TGTGCCAGCAGCCAGAGTAGCGGGAGTCGTGAGCAGTTCTTC
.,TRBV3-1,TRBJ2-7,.,CASSQDGARQYF,TGTGCCAGCAGCCAAGACGGGGCTCGGCAGTACTTC
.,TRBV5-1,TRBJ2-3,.,CASSLEGASTQYF,TGCGCCAGCAGCTTGGAAGGGGCGTCAACGCAGTATTTT
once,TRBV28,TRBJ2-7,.,CASSLYREQYF,TGTGCCAGCAGTTTATACAGGGAGCAGTACTTC
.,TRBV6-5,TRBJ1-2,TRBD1,CASSYSRGRGLDYGYTF,TGTGCCAGCAGTTACTCGAGGGGCAGGGGGTTAGACTATGGCTACACCTTC
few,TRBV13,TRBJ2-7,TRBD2,CASSLARGLASYEQYF,TGTGCCAGCAGCTTAGCGCGAGGACTAGCGTCCTACGAGCAGTACTTC
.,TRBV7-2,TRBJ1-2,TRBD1,CASTTGTGGHYGYTF,TGTGCCAGCACCACCGGGACAGGGGGGCACTATGGCTACACCTTC
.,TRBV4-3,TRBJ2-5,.,CASSQELGRETQYF,TGCGCCAGCAGCCAAGAGTTGGGTCGGGAGACCCAGTACTTC
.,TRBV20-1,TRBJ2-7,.,CSALRQATYEQYF,TGCAGTGCTCTCCGACAGGCTACCTACGAGCAGTACTTC
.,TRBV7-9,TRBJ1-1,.,CASSLLRTNTEAFF,TGTGCCAGCAGCTTATTACGGACAAACACTGAAGCTTTCTTT
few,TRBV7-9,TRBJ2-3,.,CASSTLATSTDTQYF,TGTGCCAGCAGCACACTAGCTACTAGCACAGATACGCAGTATTTT
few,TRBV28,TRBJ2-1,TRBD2,CASSLGLVGGNEQFF,TGTGCCAGCAGTTTGGGACTAGTTGGCGGCAATGAGCAGTTCTTC
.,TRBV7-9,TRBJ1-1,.,CASSSGRENTEAFF,TGTGCCAGCAGCTCGGGACGGGAGAACACTGAAGCTTTCTTT
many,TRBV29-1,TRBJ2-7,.,CSVKGGTPFYEQYF,TGCAGCGTAAAGGGCGGGACTCCTTTCTACGAGCAGTACTTC
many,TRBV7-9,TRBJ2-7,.,CASSTKGPNEQYF,TGTGCCAGCAGCACCAAGGGCCCGAACGAGCAGTACTTC
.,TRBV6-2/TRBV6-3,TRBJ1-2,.,CASSRPGPQKTYGYTF,TGTGCCAGCAGCCGACCGGGACCTCAAAAGACGTATGGCTACACCTTC
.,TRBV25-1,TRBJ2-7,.,CASNVPGLSEQYF,TGTGCCAGCAACGTGCCAGGCTTGAGCGAGCAGTACTTC
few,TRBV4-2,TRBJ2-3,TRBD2,CASSQDTSGATDTQYF,TGTGCCAGCAGCCAAGATACTAGCGGGGCCACAGATACGCAGTATTTT
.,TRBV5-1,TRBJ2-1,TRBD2,CASSPNLAGAVYNEQFF,TGCGCCAGCAGCCCAAATCTAGCGGGGGCCGTCTACAATGAGCAGTTCTTC
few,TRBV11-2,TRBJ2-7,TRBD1,CASSLTGQAYEQYF,TGTGCCAGCAGTCTAACGGGACAGGCCTACGAGCAGTACTTC
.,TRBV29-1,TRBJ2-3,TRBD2,CSVAYPGLAADTQYF,TGCAGCGTTGCTTACCCGGGACTAGCGGCCGATACGCAGTATTTT
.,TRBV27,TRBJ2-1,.,CASSLNDREQFF,TGTGCCAGCAGTTTAAACGACAGAGAGCAGTTCTTC
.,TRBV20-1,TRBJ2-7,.,CSASGEVNRVGYEQYF,TGCAGTGCTAGTGGGGAAGTAAACAGGGTAGGGTACGAGCAGTACTTC
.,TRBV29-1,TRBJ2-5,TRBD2,CSVAGGRAGETQYF,TGCAGCGTTGCGGGCGGGAGGGCCGGGGAGACCCAGTACTTC
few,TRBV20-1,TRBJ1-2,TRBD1,CSARDIGQGLNYGYTF,TGCAGTGCTAGAGATATCGGACAGGGGCTTAACTATGGCTACACCTTC
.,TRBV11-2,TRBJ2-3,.,CASSRRAATTDTQYF,TGTGCCAGCAGCCGGAGAGCTGCAACCACAGATACGCAGTATTTT
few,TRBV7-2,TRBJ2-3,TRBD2,CASSLASRGSADTQYF,TGTGCCAGCAGCTTAGCATCTCGCGGGAGCGCAGATACGCAGTATTTT
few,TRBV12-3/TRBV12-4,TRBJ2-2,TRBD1,CASSPTGTGITGELFF,TGTGCCAGCAGTCCTACCGGGACAGGGATCACCGGGGAGCTGTTTTTT
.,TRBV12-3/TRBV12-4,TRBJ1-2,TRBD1,CASSHRDRAYGYTF,TGTGCCAGCAGTCACCGGGACAGGGCTTATGGCTACACCTTC
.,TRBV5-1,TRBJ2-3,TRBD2,CASTFSELGAGSDTQYF,TGCGCCAGCACCTTTTCGGAGCTGGGAGCGGGATCAGATACGCAGTATTTT
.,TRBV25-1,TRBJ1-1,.,CASSEYQSQSRTEAFF,TGTGCCAGCAGTGAATATCAATCACAGTCGAGAACTGAAGCTTTCTTT
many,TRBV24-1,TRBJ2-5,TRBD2,CATSLGGTQETQYF,TGTGCCACCAGTCTGGGGGGGACCCAAGAGACCCAGTACTTC
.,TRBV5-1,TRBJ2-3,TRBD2,CASSLGGSGTDTQYF,TGCGCCAGCAGCTTGGGCGGGAGTGGCACAGATACGCAGTATTTT
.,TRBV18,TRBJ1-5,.,CASSPPGTNQPQHF,TGTGCCAGCTCACCACCAGGGACTAATCAGCCCCAGCATTTT
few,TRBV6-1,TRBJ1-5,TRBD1,CASSLTGGYQPQHF,TGTGCCAGCAGCTTGACAGGGGGTTATCAGCCCCAGCATTTT
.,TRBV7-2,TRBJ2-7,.,CASSLAVGSYEQYF,TGTGCCAGCAGCTTAGCGGTCGGTTCCTACGAGCAGTACTTC
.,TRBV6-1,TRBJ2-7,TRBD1,CASSDQGPGQGAPEQYF,TGTGCCAGCAGTGACCAAGGCCCGGGACAGGGGGCCCCCGAGCAGTACTTC
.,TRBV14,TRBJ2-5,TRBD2,CASSQDSSGF,TGTGCCAGCAGCCAAGATTCTAGCGGGTTC
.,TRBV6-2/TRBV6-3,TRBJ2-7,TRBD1,CASTTGTERYEQYF,TGTGCCAGCACCACCGGGACAGAGCGCTACGAGCAGTACTTC
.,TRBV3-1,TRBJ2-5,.,CASSQASGSETQYF,TGTGCCAGCAGCCAAGCAAGCGGGTCTGAGACCCAGTACTTC
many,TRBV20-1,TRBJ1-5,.,CSARASGNQPQHF,TGCAGTGCTAGAGCCTCGGGCAATCAGCCCCAGCATTTT
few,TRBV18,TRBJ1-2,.,CASSPAGSGNYGYTF,TGTGCCAGCTCACCAGCCGGGTCCGGGAACTATGGCTACACCTTC
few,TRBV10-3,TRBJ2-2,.,CAISGDGELFF,TGTGCCATCAGTGGGGATGGGGAGCTGTTTTTT
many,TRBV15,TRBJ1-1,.,CATSRDLLGVATEAFF,TGTGCCACCAGCAGAGATCTCTTGGGGGTCGCCACTGAAGCTTTCTTT
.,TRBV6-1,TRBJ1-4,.,CASSEAIGFNEKLFF,TGTGCCAGCAGTGAAGCTATAGGTTTTAATGAAAAACTGTTTTTT
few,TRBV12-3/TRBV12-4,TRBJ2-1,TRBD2,CASSLAPRGGTNEQFF,TGTGCCAGCAGTTTGGCCCCTAGGGGAGGGACGAATGAGCAGTTCTTC
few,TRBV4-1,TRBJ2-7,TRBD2,CASSRFPGLDGYEQYF,TGCGCCAGCAGCCGCTTCCCCGGACTAGACGGTTACGAGCAGTACTTC
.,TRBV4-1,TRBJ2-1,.,CASSRLGPELYNEQFF,TGCGCCAGCAGCCGCTTGGGACCGGAACTATACAATGAGCAGTTCTTC
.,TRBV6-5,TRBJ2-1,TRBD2,CASSYLLAGGPGRINEQFF,TGTGCCAGCAGTTACCTACTAGCGGGGGGGCCTGGCCGAATAAATGAGCAGTTCTTC
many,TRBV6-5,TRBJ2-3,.,CASSYAGSADTQYF,TGTGCCAGCAGTTATGCAGGGTCGGCAGATACGCAGTATTTT
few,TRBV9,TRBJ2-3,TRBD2,CASSARDYSATQYF,TGTGCCAGCAGCGCTCGGGACTATTCGGCTACGCAGTATTTT